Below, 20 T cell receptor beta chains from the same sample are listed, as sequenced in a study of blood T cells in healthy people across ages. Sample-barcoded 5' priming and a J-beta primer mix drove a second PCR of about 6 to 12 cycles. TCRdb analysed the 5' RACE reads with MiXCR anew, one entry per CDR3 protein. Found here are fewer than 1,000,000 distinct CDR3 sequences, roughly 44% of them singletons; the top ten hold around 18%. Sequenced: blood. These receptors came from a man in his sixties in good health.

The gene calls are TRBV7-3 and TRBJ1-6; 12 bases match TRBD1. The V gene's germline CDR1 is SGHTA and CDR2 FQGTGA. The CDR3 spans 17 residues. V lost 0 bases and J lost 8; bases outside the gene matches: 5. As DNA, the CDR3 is TGTGCCAGCAGCTTAACGCCGGGACAGGGGGCGGATTCACCCCTCCACTTT. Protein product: CASSLTPGQGADSPLHF.

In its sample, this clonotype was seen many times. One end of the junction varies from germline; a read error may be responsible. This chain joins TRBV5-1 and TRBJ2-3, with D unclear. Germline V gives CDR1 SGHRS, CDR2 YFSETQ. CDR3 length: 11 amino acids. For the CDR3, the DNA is TGTGCCAGCAGTATCACAGATACGCAGTATTTT. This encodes CASSITDTQYF.

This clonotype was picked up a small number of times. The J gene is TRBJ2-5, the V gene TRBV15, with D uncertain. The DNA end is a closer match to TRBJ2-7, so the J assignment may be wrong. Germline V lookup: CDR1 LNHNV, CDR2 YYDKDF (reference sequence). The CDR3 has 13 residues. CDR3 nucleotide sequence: TGTGCCACCAGCAGAAACAGTGGCGACGAGCAGTACTTC. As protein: CATSRNSGDEQYF.

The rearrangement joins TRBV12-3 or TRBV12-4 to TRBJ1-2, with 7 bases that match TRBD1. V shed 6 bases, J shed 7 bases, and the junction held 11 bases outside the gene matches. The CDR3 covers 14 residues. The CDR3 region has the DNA TGTGCCAGCAGCCGTAGACAGGGTATGAGTGGCTACACCTTC. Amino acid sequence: CASSRRQGMSGYTF.

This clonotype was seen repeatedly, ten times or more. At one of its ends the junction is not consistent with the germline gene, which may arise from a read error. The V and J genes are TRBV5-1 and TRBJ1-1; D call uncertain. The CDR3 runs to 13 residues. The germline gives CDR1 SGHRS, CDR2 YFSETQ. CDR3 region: CASSSQMNTEAFF. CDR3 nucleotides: TGTGCCAGCAGCTCTCAGATGAACACTGAAGCTTTCTTT.

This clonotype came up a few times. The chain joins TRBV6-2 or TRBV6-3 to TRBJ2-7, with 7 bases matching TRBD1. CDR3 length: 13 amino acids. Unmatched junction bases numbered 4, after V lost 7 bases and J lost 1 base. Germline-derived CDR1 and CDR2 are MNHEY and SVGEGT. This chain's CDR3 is CASIGTASYEQYF. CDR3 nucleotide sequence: TGTGCCAGCATCGGGACAGCTTCCTACGAGCAGTACTTC.

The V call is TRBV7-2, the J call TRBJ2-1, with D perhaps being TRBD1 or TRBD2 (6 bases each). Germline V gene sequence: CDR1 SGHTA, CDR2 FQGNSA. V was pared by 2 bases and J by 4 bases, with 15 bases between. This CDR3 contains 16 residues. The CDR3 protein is CASSLYGGTGYNEQFF. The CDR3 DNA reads TGTGCCAGCAGCTTATACGGGGGCACCGGGTACAATGAGCAGTTCTTC.

This chain's CDR3 is CASSRGVPGGETQYF. The CDR3 bases are TGTGCCAGCAGCCGGGGAGTTCCCGGGGGAGAGACCCAGTACTTC. The chain employs TRBV3-1 and TRBJ2-5; the D gene is possibly TRBD2 (6 bases). This CDR3 region has 15 residues. CDR1 and CDR2 (germline): LGHDT, YNNKEL (reference sequence). Between the trimmed V and J ends, which lost 4 bases and 4 bases, there was a span of 16 bases.

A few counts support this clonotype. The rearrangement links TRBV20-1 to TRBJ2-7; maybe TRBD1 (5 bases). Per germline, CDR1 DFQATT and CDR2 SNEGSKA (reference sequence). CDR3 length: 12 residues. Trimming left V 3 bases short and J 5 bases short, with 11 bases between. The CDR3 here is CSASSDTHEQYF. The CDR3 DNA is TGCAGTGCTAGTTCGGACACACACGAGCAGTACTTC.

CDR3 residues: CASSFTGDPRPNEQFF. Here the CDR3 DNA reads TGTGCCAGCAGCTTCACCGGGGACCCAAGGCCCAATGAGCAGTTCTTC. This chain joins TRBV7-8 and TRBJ2-1, with D perhaps being TRBD1 or TRBD2 (5 bases each). V was clipped by 3 bases and J by 6 bases, with 18 bases between them. Germline V lookup: CDR1 SGHVS, CDR2 FQNEAQ. The CDR3 length is 16 residues.

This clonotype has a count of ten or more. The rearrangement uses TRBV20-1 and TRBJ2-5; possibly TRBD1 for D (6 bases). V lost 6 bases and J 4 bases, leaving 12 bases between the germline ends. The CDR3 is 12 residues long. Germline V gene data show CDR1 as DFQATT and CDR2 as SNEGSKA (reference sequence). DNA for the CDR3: TGCAGTGCCCCTGACAGGCTAGAGACCCAGTACTTC. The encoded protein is CSAPDRLETQYF.

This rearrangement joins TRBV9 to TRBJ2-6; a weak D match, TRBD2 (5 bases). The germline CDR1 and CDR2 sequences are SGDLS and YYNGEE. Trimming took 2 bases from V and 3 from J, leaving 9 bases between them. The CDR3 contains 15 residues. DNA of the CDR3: TGTGCCAGCAGCGTTGGGCGGGTTGGGGCCAACGTCCTGACTTTC. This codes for CASSVGRVGANVLTF.

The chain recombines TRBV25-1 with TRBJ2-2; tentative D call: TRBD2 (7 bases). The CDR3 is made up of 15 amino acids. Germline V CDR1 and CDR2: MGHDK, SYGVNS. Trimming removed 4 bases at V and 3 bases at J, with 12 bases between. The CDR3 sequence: CASSAGGTYTGELFF. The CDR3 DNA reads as TGTGCCAGCAGTGCGGGGGGCACTTACACCGGGGAGCTGTTTTTT. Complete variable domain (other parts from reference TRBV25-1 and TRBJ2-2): EADIYQTPRYLVIGTGKKITLECSQTMGHDKMYWYQQDPGMELHLIHYSYGVNSTEKGDLSSESTVSRIRTEHFPLTLESARPSHTSQYLCASSAGGTYTGELFFGEGSRLTVL.

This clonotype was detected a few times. The CDR3 nucleotides read TGTGCCAGCAGTTCCGGATCCCCCGGCGGCTATGGCTACACCTTC. Translated, it gives CASSSGSPGGYGYTF. V and J are TRBV12-3 or TRBV12-4 and TRBJ1-2; D unresolved. V was cut by 4 bases and J by 4 bases, with 16 bases left in between. The CDR3 is 15 amino acids.

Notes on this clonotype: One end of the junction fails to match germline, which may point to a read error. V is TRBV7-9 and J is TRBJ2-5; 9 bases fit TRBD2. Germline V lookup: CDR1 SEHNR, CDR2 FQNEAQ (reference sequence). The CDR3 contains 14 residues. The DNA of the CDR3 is TGTGTCAGCAGCTTAGCGGGGGTGTACAATGAGCAGTACTTC. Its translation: CVSSLAGVYNEQYF.

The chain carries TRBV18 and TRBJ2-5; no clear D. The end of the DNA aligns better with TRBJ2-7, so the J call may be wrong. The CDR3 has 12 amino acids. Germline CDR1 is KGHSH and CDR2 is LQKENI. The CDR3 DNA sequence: TGTGCCAGCTCACCCTCTGACTACGAGCAGTACTTC. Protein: CASSPSDYEQYF.

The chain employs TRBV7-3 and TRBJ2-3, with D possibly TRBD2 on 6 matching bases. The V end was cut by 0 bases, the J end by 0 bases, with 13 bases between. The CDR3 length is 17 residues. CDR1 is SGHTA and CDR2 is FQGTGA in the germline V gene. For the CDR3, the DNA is TGTGCCAGCAGCTTAACCCCTCCGCGGGGTAGCACAGATACGCAGTATTTT. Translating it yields CASSLTPPRGSTDTQYF.

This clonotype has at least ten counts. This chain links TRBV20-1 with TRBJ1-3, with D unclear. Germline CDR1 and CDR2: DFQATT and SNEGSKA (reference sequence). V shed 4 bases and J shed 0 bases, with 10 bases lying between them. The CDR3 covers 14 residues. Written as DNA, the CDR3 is TGCAGTGCTAAAGGCTCAAACTCTGGAAACACCATATATTTT. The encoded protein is CSAKGSNSGNTIYF.

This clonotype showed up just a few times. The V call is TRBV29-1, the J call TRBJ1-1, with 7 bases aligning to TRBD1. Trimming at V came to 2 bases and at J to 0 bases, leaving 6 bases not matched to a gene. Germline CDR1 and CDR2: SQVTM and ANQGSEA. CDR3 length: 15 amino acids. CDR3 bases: TGCAGCGTTGAATCCAGGGGGGGAGTGAACACTGAAGCTTTCTTT. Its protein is CSVESRGGVNTEAFF.

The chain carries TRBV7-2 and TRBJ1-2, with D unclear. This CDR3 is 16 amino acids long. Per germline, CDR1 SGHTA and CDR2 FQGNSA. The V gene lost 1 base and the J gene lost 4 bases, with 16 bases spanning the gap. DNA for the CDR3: TGTGCCAGCAGCTTAGTTAGATCGGCCCAAGTCTATGGCTACACCTTC. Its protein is CASSLVRSAQVYGYTF.